The 18 T cell receptor beta chains presented below share a single source sample, sequenced in a study of T cell responses to AZD1222 COVID-19 vaccine. The data were produced by immunoSEQ multiplex PCR, yet TCRdb's version contains in-frame clones alone and is incomplete. In the table there are fewer than 200,000 clones, about 92% of which are singletons. Sample: peripheral blood, taken on day 0 of MenACWY control vaccination. All receptors come from an adult in good health.

The chain links TRBV9 to TRBJ2-1, with 12 bases aligning to TRBD2. The ends lost 0 bases at V and 1 base at J; junction bases unmatched: 8. The CDR3 has 19 amino acids. The germline V gene has CDR1 SGDLS and CDR2 YYNGEE. The CDR3 here is CASSVVAASGRGSYNEQFF. In DNA, the CDR3 is TGTGCCAGCAGCGTAGTGGCGGCTAGCGGGAGGGGATCCTACAATGAGCAGTTCTTC.

This clone was seen only once. This chain joins TRBV18 and TRBJ2-7; TRBD2 matches 12 bases. Germline V lookup: CDR1 KGHSH, CDR2 LQKENI. The CDR3 is 16 residues long. With 0 bases clipped from V and 5 bases from J, the junction kept 5 bases outside the gene matches. CDR3 in amino acids: CASSPPTSGRMDEQYF. The CDR3 coding sequence is TGTGCCAGCTCACCACCGACTAGCGGGAGAATGGACGAGCAGTACTTC.

The chain couples TRBV2 to TRBJ2-1; D is undetermined. V lost 6 bases and J 9 bases, leaving 12 bases between the germline ends. The germline gives CDR1 SNHLY, CDR2 FYNNEI. This CDR3 contains 12 residues. CDR3 loop: CASSPGWREQFF. For the CDR3, the DNA is TGTGCCAGCAGCCCAGGCTGGCGTGAGCAGTTCTTC.

The V gene is TRBV4-3, the J gene TRBJ1-5; D may be TRBD1 (5 bases). This CDR3 has 15 amino acids. Trimming pared 0 bases from V and 6 bases from J, leaving 12 bases between. Germline CDR1 is LGHNA and CDR2 is YSLEER. The CDR3 spells CASSQDWGKGQPQHF. In DNA form, the CDR3 reads TGCGCCAGCAGCCAAGATTGGGGGAAGGGTCAGCCCCAGCATTTT.

Of note for this clone: The sample contains more than one DNA sequence encoding this CDR3. The gene calls are TRBV7-3 and TRBJ1-1; D uncertain. The CDR3 covers 13 residues. The V end lost 5 bases, the J end lost 2 bases, and 9 bases lay between the germline ends. Looked up from germline, CDR1 is SGHTA and CDR2 is FQGTGA. This chain's CDR3 is CASSPTGNTEAFF. CDR3 nucleotide sequence: TGTGCCAGCAGCCCCACGGGAAACACTGAAGCTTTCTTT.

The rearrangement joins TRBV7-2 to TRBJ1-4; D remains unclear. Germline lookup yields CDR1 SGHTA and CDR2 FQGNSA. The CDR3 has 12 amino acids. The V end was cut by 3 bases, the J end by 5 bases, with 4 bases between. The CDR3 region is CASSFGNEKLFF. In DNA, the CDR3 is TGTGCCAGCAGCTTCGGGAATGAAAAACTGTTTTTT.

The V gene is TRBV9, the J gene TRBJ1-4, with 7 positions matching TRBD1. There are 15 residues in the CDR3. Per germline, CDR1 SGDLS and CDR2 YYNGEE. Trimming removed 0 bases from V and 3 bases from J; junction bases left unmatched: 2. The CDR3 region has the DNA TGTGCCAGCAGCGTAGATGGGACAGCTAATGAAAAACTGTTTTTT. It is translated as CASSVDGTANEKLFF.

As concerns this clone: An end of the junction differs from the germline gene, which may be a read error. The genes are TRBV3-1 (or the pseudogene TRBV3-2) and TRBJ1-4; D is unresolved. Germline V lookup: CDR1 LGHDT, CDR2 YNNKEL (reference sequence). The CDR3 has 14 amino acids. The CDR3 DNA follows: TGTACCAGCAGCCGTGACAACACGGGAGAAAAACTGTTTTTT. Its translation is CTSSRDNTGEKLFF.

V is TRBV9 and J is TRBJ1-5, with TRBD1 as a possible D gene (5 bases). CDR1 is SGDLS and CDR2 is YYNGEE in the germline V gene. V was clipped by 3 bases and J by 4 bases, with 8 bases between them. The CDR3 is made up of 13 amino acids. The CDR3 sequence: CASSEGSNQPQHF. In DNA form, the CDR3 reads TGTGCCAGCAGCGAGGGGTCAAATCAGCCCCAGCATTTT.

V usage is TRBV7-9 and J usage is TRBJ2-7; 9 bases match TRBD1. V gave up 4 bases and J gave up 1 base; unmatched junction bases: 11. The CDR3 covers 17 residues. Germline V gene data show CDR1 as SEHNR and CDR2 as FQNEAQ (reference sequence). The CDR3 nucleotides are TGTGCCAGCAGCTCTCTTTTGCCGGGACAGGGATCCTACGAGCAGTACTTC. Its translation is CASSSLLPGQGSYEQYF.

This chain joins TRBV7-8 and TRBJ2-3; 7 bases map to TRBD2. The CDR3 covers 13 residues. Per germline, CDR1 SGHVS and CDR2 FQNEAQ. Trimming cost V 3 bases and J 5 bases; bases outside gene matches: 2. As DNA, the CDR3 is TGTGCCAGCAGCTTCGGGGAGGGAGATACGCAGTATTTT. This translates into CASSFGEGDTQYF.

V usage is TRBV7-2 and J usage is TRBJ1-2; D is unclear. Trimming pared 3 bases from V and 2 bases from J, leaving 7 bases between. Germline V gene data show CDR1 as SGHTA and CDR2 as FQGNSA. The CDR3 contains 13 residues. CDR3 sequence: CASSFVTNYGYTF. Here the CDR3 DNA reads TGTGCCAGCAGCTTCGTCACCAACTATGGCTACACCTTC.

V usage is TRBV7-2 and J usage is TRBJ2-7, with 11 nucleotides matching TRBD2. Germline V gene lookup returns CDR1 SGHTA and CDR2 FQGNSA. CDR3 size: 16 residues. V shed 3 bases and J 7 bases; nucleotides not matched to a gene: 11. CDR3 loop: CASSFGSGRALREQYF. The DNA of the CDR3 is TGTGCCAGCAGCTTTGGTAGCGGGAGGGCCTTGAGGGAGCAGTACTTC.

The chain has TRBV7-2 and TRBJ1-1; D is unresolved. This CDR3 region has 14 residues. V was trimmed by 5 bases and J by 10 bases, leaving 20 bases between them. Germline values: CDR1 SGHTA, CDR2 FQGNSA. The CDR3 coding sequence is TGTGCCAGCAGCCCCCTGGACGGAACCAGTCGAGCTTTCTTT. Protein: CASSPLDGTSRAFF.

This rearrangement joins TRBV5-4 to TRBJ2-2, with D possibly being TRBD1 (5 bases). Trimming pared 5 bases from V and 7 bases from J, leaving 21 bases between. Germline CDR1 and CDR2: SGHNT and YYREEE (reference sequence). CDR3 size: 16 residues. The CDR3 bases are TGTGCCAGCAGTAGGGGCAGCCCGAGAATAGGCGGGGAGCTGTTTTTT. It encodes CASSRGSPRIGGELFF.

The V call is TRBV5-1, the J call TRBJ1-1; 8 bases agree with TRBD1. Germline loops: CDR1 SGHRS, CDR2 YFSETQ. After removal of 4 bases from V and 2 bases from J, the junction contained 10 bases not matched to a gene. This CDR3 is built from 16 residues. The CDR3 is CASSPPGQVFNTEAFF. The CDR3 nucleotides read TGCGCCAGCAGCCCCCCGGGACAGGTCTTTAACACTGAAGCTTTCTTT.

The chain uses TRBV5-5 and TRBJ1-1; 7 nucleotides agree with TRBD1. J lost 0 bases, V lost 0 bases, and 11 bases had no gene match. Germline CDR1 reads SGHKS; CDR2 reads YYEKEE (reference sequence). CDR3 length: 18 amino acids. The CDR3 region is CASSLGPTGVGMNTEAFF. For the CDR3, the DNA is TGTGCCAGCAGCTTGGGCCCAACAGGGGTCGGAATGAACACTGAAGCTTTCTTT.

V and J are TRBV2 and TRBJ2-5, with 9 positions matching TRBD1. Germline V lookup: CDR1 SNHLY, CDR2 FYNNEI. This CDR3 region has 15 residues. J was trimmed by 4 bases and V by 5 bases; bases with no gene match: 8. The CDR3 DNA reads TGTGCCAGCAGTCCCGGACAGGGGATATTAGAGACCCAGTACTTC. Encoded protein: CASSPGQGILETQYF.